This T cell receptor (beta chain) was identified during a study of shared clonotypes between healthy human individuals. Per sorted-subset replicate PCR, input was approximately 200 ng DNA, representing roughly 28,000 T cell genomes. The method was immunoSEQ multiplex PCR; TCRdb's version includes in-frame clones alone and lacks a portion of them. The sample has more than 2 million clones; around 95% are singletons. The sample consisted of naive CD4+ T cells sorted from blood. As for subset: CD45RA+ positively selected. The clonotype comes from a man younger than 35 in good health.

The CDR3 region has the DNA TGTGCCAGCAGTTTGTTGAGAAGTACCCAGTTCTTC. The encoded protein is CASSLLRSTQFF. The chain links TRBV28 to TRBJ2-1; D not resolved. Per germline, CDR1 MDHEN and CDR2 SYDVKM. The CDR3 has 12 residues. Trimming stripped 3 bases from V and 13 bases from J, with 13 bases between.